A selection of T cell receptor beta chains follows, all from one sample in a study of cytomegalovirus exposure and HLA in healthy donors. Using immunoSEQ multiplex PCR, the repertoire was profiled, and TCRdb retains in-frame clones only, with some absent. The sample consists of roughly 92,000 clones, approximately 80% of them appearing once. The source material was PBMCs. The source is a woman between 45 and 60 years old in good health and CMV-seropositive. CDR3s include the opening cysteine and the closing phenylalanine or tryptophan. Fields, in order: V gene, J gene, D gene, clone size, CDR3 length, CDR3 protein, CDR3 DNA. D genes are given only for firm matches. Where a row states a size, it is once, few, many or the class of an expanded clone; other rows omit it.

V: TRBV5-6
J: TRBJ1-5
D: TRBD1
size: NA
length: 16
CDR3: CASSPWTGGVMQPQHF
DNA: TGTGCCAGCAGCCCCTGGACAGGGGGCGTGATGCAGCCCCAGCATTTT

V: TRBV6-5
J: TRBJ2-1
D: NA
size: NA
length: 15
CDR3: CASSYFGGFYNEQFF
DNA: TGTGCCAGCAGTTACTTCGGGGGTTTCTACAATGAGCAGTTCTTC

V: TRBV10-1
J: TRBJ1-2
D: NA
size: NA
length: 14
CDR3: CASSEGRTPQSYTF
DNA: TGCGCCAGCAGTGAGGGACGGACTCCCCAGAGCTACACCTTC

V: TRBV2
J: TRBJ2-7
D: TRBD1
size: NA
length: 14
CDR3: CASSQTGGMDEQYF
DNA: TGTGCCAGCAGTCAAACAGGGGGCATGGACGAGCAGTACTTC

V: TRBV9
J: TRBJ1-2
D: TRBD1
size: few
length: 13
CDR3: CASSVQGAAGYTF
DNA: TGTGCCAGCAGCGTACAGGGGGCGGCAGGCTACACCTTC

V: TRBV18
J: TRBJ1-1
D: NA
size: NA
length: 14
CDR3: CASSPPSVNTEAFF
DNA: TGTGCCAGCTCACCACCCTCAGTGAACACTGAAGCTTTCTTT

V: TRBV5-4
J: TRBJ1-4
D: TRBD1
size: NA
length: 14
CDR3: CASSFTGDSEKLFF
DNA: TGTGCCAGCAGCTTTACAGGGGACAGTGAAAAACTGTTTTTT

V: TRBV14
J: TRBJ2-5
D: NA
size: few
length: 17
CDR3: CASSQGRQDRRQETQYF
DNA: TGTGCCAGCAGCCAAGGAAGGCAGGACAGAAGACAAGAGACCCAGTACTTC

V: TRBV19
J: TRBJ2-1
D: NA
size: NA
length: 12
CDR3: CASTTGVSEQFF
DNA: TGTGCCAGTACTACGGGGGTGAGTGAGCAGTTCTTC

V: TRBV6-5
J: TRBJ1-1
D: TRBD1
size: NA
length: 13
CDR3: CASRVGQFTEAFF
DNA: TGTGCCAGCAGAGTGGGACAGTTCACTGAAGCTTTCTTT

V: TRBV28
J: TRBJ2-5
D: TRBD2
size: NA
length: 13
CDR3: CASKGGGGETQYF
DNA: TGTGCCAGCAAAGGCGGGGGAGGAGAGACCCAGTACTTC

V: TRBV11-3
J: TRBJ2-5
D: NA
size: NA
length: 13
CDR3: CASSLEAQETQYF
DNA: TGTGCCAGCAGCTTAGAGGCTCAAGAGACCCAGTACTTC

V: TRBV13
J: TRBJ2-7
D: NA
size: NA
length: 14
CDR3: CASSEQGTSYEQYF
DNA: TGTGCCAGCAGCGAACAGGGAACCTCCTACGAGCAGTACTTC

V: TRBV7-9
J: TRBJ1-4
D: NA
size: NA
length: 14
CDR3: CASSLGGTNEKLFF
DNA: TGTGCCAGCAGCTTAGGAGGGACTAATGAAAAACTGTTTTTT

V: TRBV7-9
J: TRBJ2-7
D: TRBD1
size: NA
length: 16
CDR3: CASSSRTGDPTYEQYF
DNA: TGTGCCAGCAGCTCCCGGACAGGCGATCCCACCTACGAGCAGTACTTC

V: TRBV23-1
J: TRBJ2-5
D: TRBD1
size: NA
length: 14
CDR3: CASSNRDREETQYF
DNA: TGCGCCAGCAGTAATCGGGACAGGGAAGAGACCCAGTACTTC

V: TRBV19
J: TRBJ1-4
D: NA
size: few
length: 14
CDR3: CASSPRRENEKLFF
DNA: TGTGCCAGTAGTCCCCGGAGGGAAAATGAAAAACTGTTTTTT

V: TRBV5-1
J: TRBJ2-5
D: NA
size: NA
length: 12
CDR3: CASSAPRETQYF
DNA: TGCGCCAGCAGCGCCCCGAGGGAGACCCAGTACTTC